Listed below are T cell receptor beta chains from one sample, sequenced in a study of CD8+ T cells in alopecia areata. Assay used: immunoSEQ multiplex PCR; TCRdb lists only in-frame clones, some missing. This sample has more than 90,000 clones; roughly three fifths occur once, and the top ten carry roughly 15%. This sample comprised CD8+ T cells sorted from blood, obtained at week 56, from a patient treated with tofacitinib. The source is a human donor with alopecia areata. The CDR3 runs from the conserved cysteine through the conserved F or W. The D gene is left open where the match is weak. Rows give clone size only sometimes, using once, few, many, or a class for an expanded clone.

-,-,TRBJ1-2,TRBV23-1,CASSQSTYGYTF
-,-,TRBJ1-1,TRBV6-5,CASSYTGRGTEAFF
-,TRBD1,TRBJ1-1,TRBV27,CASSTYGTGLTPEAFF
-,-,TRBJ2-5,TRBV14,CASSRTGGRETQYF
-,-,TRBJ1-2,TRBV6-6,CASSKSSGYTF
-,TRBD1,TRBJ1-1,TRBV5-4,CASSLEQGAATEAFF
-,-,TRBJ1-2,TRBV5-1,CASSPGIYYGYTF
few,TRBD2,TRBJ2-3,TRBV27,CASIKASGDTDTQYF
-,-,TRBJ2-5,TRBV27,CASSLQGPSETQYF
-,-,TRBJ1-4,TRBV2,CASRMEGGVFGPNEKLFF
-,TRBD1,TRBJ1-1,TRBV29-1,CSVEVPQGGTEAFF
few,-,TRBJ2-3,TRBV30,CAWSVDAQYF
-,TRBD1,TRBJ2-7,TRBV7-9,CASSLSGTGGLGEQYF
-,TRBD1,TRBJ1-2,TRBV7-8,CASSLGQGAGYTF
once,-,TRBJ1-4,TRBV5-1,CASSEGSTNEKLFF
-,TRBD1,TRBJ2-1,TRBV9,CASSQDRDRAYDEQFF
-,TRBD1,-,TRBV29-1,CSVGDRSEQYF
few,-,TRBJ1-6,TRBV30,CAWSVGAGNSPLHF
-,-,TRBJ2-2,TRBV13,CASSSLSTGELFF
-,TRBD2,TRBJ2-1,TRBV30,CAWSSGLAGGLEEQFF
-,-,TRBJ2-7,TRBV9,CASSVDVGQVYEQYF
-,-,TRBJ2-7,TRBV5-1,CASSFNYEQYF
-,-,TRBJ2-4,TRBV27,CATGPGVDIQYF
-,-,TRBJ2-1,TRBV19,CASTGSYNEQFF
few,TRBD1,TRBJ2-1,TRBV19,CASSTGTVVTYNEQFF
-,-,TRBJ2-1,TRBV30,CAWSVSSSYNEQFF
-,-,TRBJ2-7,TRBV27,CASSLMAEGIYEQYF